Presented here are 19 T cell receptor beta chains from one specimen sequenced in a study of blood T cell repertoires in COVID-19. Profiling relied on immunoSEQ multiplex PCR, and the TCRdb table lists in-frame clones only, not all of them. This sample carries 200,000 or so clones, roughly four fifths of them seen once, and the ten largest clones take around 5.2%. Sample: peripheral blood. The source of these receptors is a woman aged 30 to 39 with acute or convalescent COVID-19.

The chain joins TRBV27 to TRBJ1-6; D ambiguous. V lost 5 bases, J lost 7 bases, and 9 bases lay in between. The CDR3 covers 13 residues. Germline lookup yields CDR1 MNHEY and CDR2 SMNVEV (reference sequence). The CDR3 sequence: CASSIQTNSPLHF. CDR3 coding DNA: TGTGCCAGCAGTATCCAGACAAATTCACCCCTCCACTTT.

CDR3 in amino acids: CASKPLAGGYNEQFF. The CDR3 coding sequence is TGTGCCAGTAAACCACTAGCGGGAGGGTACAATGAGCAGTTCTTC. The gene calls are TRBV19 and TRBJ2-1; TRBD2 matches 13 bases. Trimming at V came to 7 bases and at J to 4 bases, leaving 4 bases not matched to a gene. CDR1 and CDR2 (germline): LNHDA, SQIVND (reference sequence). CDR3 size: 15 residues.

CDR3 DNA: TGTGCCAGCAGAAGAACAGGGTCTGGCTACACCTTC. Translation gives CASRRTGSGYTF. The genes are TRBV27 and TRBJ1-2, with D possibly being TRBD1 (6 bases). V dropped 6 bases and J dropped 7 bases, with 12 bases sitting between them. In germline, CDR1 is MNHEY, CDR2 SMNVEV (reference sequence). The length of the CDR3 is 12 residues.

This sequence joins TRBV5-6 and TRBJ1-1, with D hard to call. Germline CDR1 reads SGHDT; CDR2 reads YYEEEE. V lost 3 bases to trimming and J lost 1 base, with 13 bases between them. The CDR3 is 15 amino acids. The CDR3 region is CASSSGRLSNTEAFF. The DNA of the CDR3 is TGTGCCAGCAGCTCAGGCAGGCTATCGAACACTGAAGCTTTCTTT.

This rearrangement joins TRBV19 to TRBJ2-5; TRBD2 aligns across 7 bases. The germline V gene encodes CDR1 LNHDA and CDR2 SQIVND (reference sequence). The CDR3 spans 14 residues. V was pared by 5 bases and J by 5 bases, with 8 bases of the junction left unmatched. The CDR3 DNA reads as TGTGCCAGTAGTCCGTCAGCGGGGTCTGAGACCCAGTACTTC. Translation gives CASSPSAGSETQYF.

CDR3 in amino acids: CASSQLAGGYNEQFF. CDR3 nucleotide sequence: TGCGCCAGCAGCCAACTAGCGGGAGGCTACAATGAGCAGTTCTTC. The V and J genes are TRBV5-1 and TRBJ2-1, with 12 nucleotides matching TRBD2. Trimming removed 4 bases from V and 3 bases from J; junction bases left unmatched: 2. The germline gives CDR1 SGHRS, CDR2 YFSETQ. This CDR3 comprises 15 residues.

This chain joins TRBV6-2 or TRBV6-3 and TRBJ1-3; the D is unclear. Germline V gives CDR1 MNHEY, CDR2 SVGEGT. The CDR3 contains 16 residues. Trimming left V 6 bases short and J 0 bases short, with 15 bases between. The CDR3 DNA reads as TGTGCCAGCAGCCTCAACATGGCCGACTCTGGAAACACCATATATTTT. Residues: CASSLNMADSGNTIYF.

The chain carries TRBV28 and TRBJ2-4; the match to TRBD2 covers 8 bases. This CDR3 is built from 14 residues. Germline V gene data show CDR1 as MDHEN and CDR2 as SYDVKM. The junction had 11 bases not matched to a gene; V was cut back by 8 bases and J by 8 bases. CDR3 DNA sequence: TGTGCCAGCCGTCGGAGCGGGAGAGTATACATTCAGTACTTC. Translation: CASRRSGRVYIQYF.

V and J are TRBV19 and TRBJ1-2; D unresolved. Trimming stripped 1 base from V and 6 bases from J, with 6 bases between. Germline V gene lookup returns CDR1 LNHDA and CDR2 SQIVND (reference sequence). The length of the CDR3 is 12 residues. CDR3: CASSIAGNGYTF. In nucleotides, the CDR3 is TGTGCCAGTAGTATAGCCGGGAATGGCTACACCTTC.

The V call is TRBV7-9, the J call TRBJ2-1, with a weak D call TRBD2 (5 bases). The CDR3 is 15 amino acids. With 4 bases removed from V and 4 bases from J, the gap between germline ends came to 14 bases. Germline V gives CDR1 SEHNR, CDR2 FQNEAQ (reference sequence). In DNA form, the CDR3 reads TGTGCCAGCAGCTACGATCCGGGATATTACAATGAGCAGTTCTTC. This sequence encodes CASSYDPGYYNEQFF.

The chain recombines TRBV18 with TRBJ2-7; 9 bases are a match to TRBD1. The CDR3 runs 17 residues. The V segment lost 6 bases and the J segment 2 bases; nucleotides outside the gene matches: 14. CDR1 is KGHSH, CDR2 LQKENI, per germline. The CDR3 region is CASSHWNPGQGTYEQYF. In DNA, the CDR3 is TGTGCCAGCTCCCACTGGAATCCGGGACAGGGCACCTACGAGCAGTACTTC.

This rearrangement joins TRBV6-5 to TRBJ2-1, with a possible D match to TRBD2 (6 bases). The CDR3 has 12 amino acids. Trimming removed 7 bases at V and 7 bases at J, with 11 bases between. Germline assignment: CDR1 MNHEY and CDR2 SVGAGI. CDR3 nucleotides: TGTGCCAGCATAAGGGGAGGAAATGAGCAGTTCTTC. Protein: CASIRGGNEQFF.

This sequence joins TRBV12-3 or TRBV12-4 and TRBJ1-2; a possible D gene is TRBD1 (6 bases). V was trimmed by 5 bases and J by 5 bases, leaving 12 bases between them. This CDR3 spans 13 amino acids. The CDR3 nucleotides read TGTGCCAGCAGTCGGCAGGGGCGGTATGGCTACACCTTC. It specifies CASSRQGRYGYTF.

The genes are TRBV3-1 (or the pseudogene TRBV3-2) and TRBJ1-6; 11 bases fit TRBD1. V lost 4 bases, J lost 7 bases, and 6 bases stayed unmatched. This CDR3 region has 16 residues. Germline values: CDR1 LGHDT, CDR2 YNNKEL (reference sequence). This CDR3 is CASSPGTGGPNSPLHF. The DNA for the CDR3 is TGTGCCAGCAGCCCCGGGACAGGGGGGCCCAATTCACCCCTCCACTTT.

The chain employs TRBV6-2 or TRBV6-3 and TRBJ2-3, with D unclear. Germline-derived CDR1 and CDR2 are MNHEY and SVGEGT. The V end was cut by 5 bases, the J end by 5 bases, with 20 bases between. The length of the CDR3 is 16 residues. This CDR3 is CASSVNRKTPVDTQYF. DNA for the CDR3: TGTGCCAGCAGTGTTAACAGAAAGACCCCCGTAGATACGCAGTATTTT.

V gene TRBV19 combines with J gene TRBJ2-1, with 9 positions matching TRBD1. Germline V CDR1 and CDR2: LNHDA, SQIVND (reference sequence). The CDR3 has 14 amino acids. After removal of 7 bases from V and 9 bases from J, the junction contained 10 bases not matched to a gene. The CDR3 reads CASTLRDRASEQFF. The CDR3 DNA is TGTGCCAGTACCCTCCGGGACAGGGCCAGTGAGCAGTTCTTC.

The J gene is TRBJ1-4, the V gene TRBV9, with 8 bases aligning to TRBD1. From germline, CDR1 is SGDLS and CDR2 YYNGEE. The V gene end was trimmed by 3 bases and the J gene end by 8 bases; junction bases not matched to a gene: 12. This CDR3 is built from 16 residues. For the CDR3, the DNA is TGTGCCAGCAGCGCCCGACAGGGGCCATTGGGAGAAAAACTGTTTTTT. Amino acid sequence: CASSARQGPLGEKLFF.

The chain joins TRBV30 to TRBJ1-2, with TRBD1 matching over 10 bases. Germline V gives CDR1 GTSNPN, CDR2 SVGIG (reference sequence). This CDR3 is built from 15 residues. Trimming cost V 5 bases and J 0 bases; bases outside gene matches: 6. CDR3 DNA: TGTGCCTGGGCACCGGGACAGGGGTCTAACTATGGCTACACCTTC. Its protein product is CAWAPGQGSNYGYTF. Full variable domain (rest looked up from reference TRBV30 and TRBJ1-2): SQTIHQWPATLVQPVGSPLSLECTVEGTSNPNLYWYRQAAGRGLQLLFYSVGIGQISSEVPQNLSASRPQDRQFILSSKKLLLSDSGFYLCAWAPGQGSNYGYTFGSGTRLTVV.

The CDR3 reads CASSFRSGTVLAKNIQYF. The CDR3 region has the DNA TGTGCCAGTAGTTTTCGTTCCGGGACAGTCCTAGCCAAAAACATTCAGTACTTC. The J gene is TRBJ2-4, the V gene TRBV19, with 7 bases aligning to TRBD1. The germline V gene encodes CDR1 LNHDA and CDR2 SQIVND (reference sequence). The CDR3 runs to 18 residues. V dropped 5 bases and J dropped 0; count of bases not matched to a gene: 13.